Presented here are 27 T cell receptor beta chains from one specimen sequenced in a study of response to subunit inactivated influenza vaccine. MiXCR was run by TCRdb on the RT-PCR reads, yielding one entry per CDR3 protein. The profile shows 550,000 to 800,000 distinct CDR3 sequences, approximately 15% of them singletons. Sequences were derived from PBMCs from blood, sampled around two weeks before vaccination. Receptors were obtained from a man between 50 and 59 years old who received an inactivated influenza vaccine.

This chain connects TRBV2 to TRBJ2-7; 12 bases line up with TRBD1. CDR1 is SNHLY and CDR2 is FYNNEI in the germline V gene. The CDR3 runs 16 residues. The J segment lost 5 bases and the V segment lost 5 bases, leaving 10 bases of the junction unmatched. CDR3 in amino acids: CASSSPWDRGLDEQYF. CDR3 DNA sequence: TGTGCCAGCAGTAGCCCTTGGGACAGGGGGCTCGACGAGCAGTACTTC. Full variable domain (missing parts from reference TRBV2 and TRBJ2-7): EPEVTQTPSHQVTQMGQEVILRCVPISNHLYFYWYRQILGQKVEFLVSFYNNEISEKSEIFDDQFSVERPDGSNFTLKIRSTKLEDSAMYFCASSSPWDRGLDEQYFGPGTRLTVT.

This clonotype was detected only a few times. V is TRBV20-1 and J is TRBJ2-2; D not certain. Trimming pared 1 base from V and 0 bases from J, leaving 6 bases between. CDR1 is DFQATT and CDR2 is SNEGSKA in the germline V gene (reference sequence). The CDR3 loop spans 14 amino acids. CDR3 DNA sequence: TGCAGTGCTAGAGTCGCAGCGAACACCGGGGAGCTGTTTTTT. It is translated as CSARVAANTGELFF.

V and J are TRBV6-1 and TRBJ2-1; D ambiguous. The CDR3 contains 14 residues. Germline V gives CDR1 MNHNS, CDR2 SASEGT. Trimming took 4 bases from V and 0 from J, leaving 7 bases between them. This CDR3 reads CASSVSDSYNEQFF. CDR3 nucleotide sequence: TGTGCCAGCAGTGTTTCCGACTCCTACAATGAGCAGTTCTTC.

The rearrangement uses TRBV20-1 and TRBJ2-7, with D perhaps given as TRBD1 or TRBD2 (5 bases each). Germline V lookup: CDR1 DFQATT, CDR2 SNEGSKA (reference sequence). CDR3 size: 14 residues. Between the trimmed V and J ends, which lost 3 bases and 3 bases, there was a span of 15 bases. The CDR3 DNA follows: TGCAGTGCTAGTCCGGGACCCAACTACTACGAGCAGTACTTC. Translating gives CSASPGPNYYEQYF.

This clonotype was picked up many times. V usage is TRBV6-2 or TRBV6-3 and J usage is TRBJ1-4, with 7 bases identical to TRBD1. Germline trimming cut 5 bases from V and 0 bases from J; bases unmatched to any gene: 6. CDR1 is MNHEY, CDR2 SVGEGT, per germline. CDR3 length: 16 amino acids. In DNA, the CDR3 is TGTGCCAGCAGTCCGGGACAGCGAACAACTAATGAAAAACTGTTTTTT. Translation: CASSPGQRTTNEKLFF.

This clonotype has only a few counts. The genes are TRBV4-3 and TRBJ1-4; 7 nucleotides line up with TRBD1. This CDR3 spans 14 amino acids. V gave up 5 bases and J gave up 4 bases; unmatched junction bases: 4. The germline CDR1 and CDR2 sequences are LGHNA and YSLEER. CDR3 coding DNA: TGCGCCAGCAGCGAGGGACAGATTAATGAAAAACTGTTTTTT. It is translated as CASSEGQINEKLFF.

This clonotype has just a few counts. An end of the junction differs from the germline gene, which may be a read error. This sequence joins TRBV12-3 or TRBV12-4 and TRBJ2-1, with TRBD2 matching 12 bases. The length of the CDR3 is 15 residues. CDR3 amino acids: CASSLAGGPVDEQFF. The CDR3 coding sequence is TGTGCCAGCAGTCTAGCGGGGGGGCCAGTCGATGAGCAGTTCTTC.

The V call is TRBV15, the J call TRBJ2-3; 7 bases align to TRBD2. V dropped 4 bases and J dropped 2; count of bases not matched to a gene: 12. This CDR3 contains 17 residues. Looked up from germline, CDR1 is LNHNV and CDR2 is YYDKDF (reference sequence). Here the CDR3 DNA reads TGTGCCACCAGCACCCGGTTTGGCGGGGGAACCACAGATACGCAGTATTTT. This encodes CATSTRFGGGTTDTQYF.

This clonotype was seen more than once but under ten times. The chain recombines TRBV20-1 with TRBJ1-6, with D hard to call. V lost 1 base, J lost 7 bases, and 23 bases lay in between. This CDR3 region has 18 residues. The germline gives CDR1 DFQATT, CDR2 SNEGSKA (reference sequence). CDR3 residues: CSARALREGVWRNSPLHF. As DNA, the CDR3 is TGCAGTGCTAGAGCCTTGCGGGAGGGAGTTTGGAGAAATTCACCCCTCCACTTT.

This clonotype was seen repeatedly, ten times or more. The J gene is TRBJ1-3, the V gene TRBV28; 7 bases agree with TRBD1. Per germline, CDR1 MDHEN and CDR2 SYDVKM. V shed 4 bases and J 0 bases; nucleotides not matched to a gene: 6. This CDR3 is built from 16 residues. CDR3 DNA sequence: TGTGCCAGCAGTTCGACAGGGCTGGGCTCTGGAAACACCATATATTTT. Its translation: CASSSTGLGSGNTIYF. Complete variable domain (other parts from reference TRBV28 and TRBJ1-3): DVKVTQSSRYLVKRTGEKVFLECVQDMDHENMFWYRQDPGLGLRLIYFSYDVKMKEKGDIPEGYSVSREKKERFSLILESASTNQTSMYLCASSSTGLGSGNTIYFGEGSWLTVV.

This clonotype came up many times. This chain connects TRBV20-1 to TRBJ2-1, with a tentative D call TRBD1 (6 bases). Germline V gene lookup returns CDR1 DFQATT and CDR2 SNEGSKA (reference sequence). CDR3 length: 12 residues. The V gene lost 5 bases and the J gene lost 6 bases, with 11 bases spanning the gap. The CDR3 loop is CSAGGQSNEQFF. In DNA form, the CDR3 reads TGCAGTGCTGGGGGCCAATCCAATGAGCAGTTCTTC.

This rearrangement joins TRBV20-1 to TRBJ2-1, with 10 bases matching TRBD2. The J segment lost 3 bases and the V segment lost 6 bases, leaving 5 bases of the junction unmatched. CDR1 and CDR2 (germline): DFQATT, SNEGSKA (reference sequence). This CDR3 comprises 14 residues. The CDR3 DNA is TGCAGTGCGATACTAGCGGGACACTACAATGAGCAGTTCTTC. Its translation is CSAILAGHYNEQFF.

This sequence joins TRBV12-3 or TRBV12-4 and TRBJ2-1, with D unclear. The V and J ends lost 7 bases and 0 bases respectively, with 10 bases between them. The CDR3 loop spans 14 amino acids. The CDR3 here is CASKFADSYNEQFF. The CDR3 region has the DNA TGTGCCAGCAAATTTGCGGACTCCTACAATGAGCAGTTCTTC.

This clonotype turned up a few times. The V gene is TRBV28, the J gene TRBJ1-2; D gene ambiguous. The CDR3 sequence is 15 residues long. The V end lost 6 bases, the J end lost 1 base, and 15 bases lay between the germline ends. Germline V CDR1 and CDR2: MDHEN, SYDVKM. CDR3 sequence reads: CASSPDGRGNYGYTF. The DNA of the CDR3 is TGTGCCAGCAGCCCGGATGGGCGGGGTAACTATGGCTACACCTTC.

This clonotype was detected a few times. The gene calls are TRBV2 and TRBJ1-2, with D possibly being TRBD1 (5 bases). Deletions cut 5 bases from V and 4 bases from J, with 11 bases between. Per germline, CDR1 SNHLY and CDR2 FYNNEI. This CDR3 region has 13 residues. The CDR3 protein is CASSYRQSYGYTF. The CDR3 coding sequence is TGTGCCAGCAGTTACAGGCAAAGCTATGGCTACACCTTC.

This clonotype was seen a handful of times. The chain uses TRBV12-3 or TRBV12-4 and TRBJ2-5, with 10 nucleotides matching TRBD2. The trim removed 3 bases at V and 4 bases at J, leaving 5 bases unmatched. This CDR3 spans 15 amino acids. CDR3 nucleotides: TGTGCCAGCAGTTTTTCTAGCGGGAGTGGAGAGACCCAGTACTTC. Its translation: CASSFSSGSGETQYF.

This clonotype was seen only a few times. The chain uses TRBV20-1 and TRBJ2-2, with D unclear. Per the germline V gene, CDR1 is DFQATT and CDR2 is SNEGSKA (reference sequence). V was pared by 6 bases and J by 1 base, with 9 bases between. This CDR3 is built from 13 residues. This CDR3 is CSALRENTGELFF. The CDR3 DNA sequence: TGCAGTGCCCTTAGGGAGAACACCGGGGAGCTGTTTTTT.

This clonotype has ten or more counts. This sequence joins TRBV20-1 and TRBJ2-1; either TRBD1 or TRBD2 may fit D (5 bases each). The CDR3 totals 14 residues. Germline assignment: CDR1 DFQATT and CDR2 SNEGSKA (reference sequence). The V end lost 5 bases, the J end lost 10 bases, and 21 bases lay between the germline ends. The CDR3 loop reads CSAPSEGFRVEQFF. In nucleotides, the CDR3 is TGCAGTGCTCCTAGTGAGGGGTTTAGAGTAGAGCAGTTCTTC.

In its sample, this clonotype was seen a few times. The rearrangement links TRBV28 to TRBJ2-1; the D call may be TRBD1 or TRBD2 (5 bases each). The germline V gene has CDR1 MDHEN and CDR2 SYDVKM. Deletions cut 3 bases from V and 0 bases from J, with 12 bases between. This CDR3 contains 16 residues. The CDR3 DNA is TGTGCCAGCAGTTTGTTTACGGGACGCTCCTACAATGAGCAGTTCTTC. Translating it yields CASSLFTGRSYNEQFF. Using reference TRBV28 and TRBJ2-1 for the parts outside the CDR3, the full variable domain is DVKVTQSSRYLVKRTGEKVFLECVQDMDHENMFWYRQDPGLGLRLIYFSYDVKMKEKGDIPEGYSVSREKKERFSLILESASTNQTSMYLCASSLFTGRSYNEQFFGPGTRLTVL.

This chain joins TRBV6-5 and TRBJ2-2; D gene unclear. This CDR3 is built from 16 residues. V lost 0 bases and J 8 bases, leaving 16 bases between the germline ends. CDR1 and CDR2 (germline): MNHEY, SVGAGI. CDR3 in DNA: TGTGCCAGCAGTTACTCGCCCTTCCAGGAGCCAGGGGAGCTGTTTTTT. Translating gives CASSYSPFQEPGELFF.

V gene TRBV11-3 combines with J gene TRBJ2-7; TRBD2 is a possible D gene (5 bases). The CDR3 consists of 13 residues. Between the trimmed V and J ends, which lost 5 bases and 3 bases, there was a span of 11 bases. Germline values: CDR1 SGHNT, CDR2 YENEEA. The CDR3 DNA is TGTGCCAGCAGCAAGGGCACTAGCTACGAGCAGTACTTC. Its translation: CASSKGTSYEQYF.

This rearrangement joins TRBV20-1 to TRBJ2-5; TRBD1 is a possible D gene (6 bases). V lost 0 bases and J lost 4, with 12 bases in between. In germline, CDR1 is DFQATT, CDR2 SNEGSKA (reference sequence). The CDR3 length is 14 residues. CDR3 loop: CSARDSRRGETQYF. Here the CDR3 DNA reads TGCAGTGCTAGAGATTCCCGCAGGGGAGAGACCCAGTACTTC.

The table lists this clonotype with many counts. V gene TRBV28 combines with J gene TRBJ2-7; 7 nucleotides align to TRBD1. Germline V gene data show CDR1 as MDHEN and CDR2 as SYDVKM. The CDR3 loop spans 15 amino acids. Trimming removed 4 bases from V and 2 bases from J; junction bases left unmatched: 8. DNA for the CDR3: TGTGCCAGCAGTTATCAAGGGGGCCGTACCTACGAGCAGTACTTC. It is translated as CASSYQGGRTYEQYF.

J is TRBJ1-4 and V is TRBV28; the match to TRBD1 covers 8 bases. The germline CDR1 and CDR2 sequences are MDHEN and SYDVKM. There are 15 residues in the CDR3. J lost 8 bases, V lost 7 bases, and 12 bases had no gene match. The DNA of the CDR3 is TGTGCCAGCAAGCCACCGACAGGGGAAGGGGAAAAACTGTTTTTT. It codes for CASKPPTGEGEKLFF.

The rearrangement joins TRBV15 to TRBJ2-7, with a weak D call TRBD2 (6 bases). From germline, CDR1 is LNHNV and CDR2 YYDKDF (reference sequence). Trimming removed 0 bases at V and 4 bases at J, with 13 bases between. The CDR3 totals 15 residues. In DNA, the CDR3 is TGTGCCACCAGCAGAGATCACGGGGAGGCGTACGAGCAGTACTTC. This translates into CATSRDHGEAYEQYF.

This clonotype was observed a handful of times. The chain has TRBV5-4 and TRBJ2-2; possible D gene TRBD1, 6 bases. V dropped 5 bases and J dropped 4 bases, with 15 bases sitting between them. CDR3 length equals 15 residues. Germline lookup yields CDR1 SGHNT and CDR2 YYREEE (reference sequence). The chain's CDR3 is CASRFMGQPTGELFF. CDR3 DNA: TGTGCCAGCAGATTTATGGGACAACCCACCGGGGAGCTGTTTTTT.

The chain uses TRBV6-1 and TRBJ1-3; TRBD1 might be the D (6 bases). The V and J ends lost 6 bases and 0 bases respectively, with 12 bases between them. The length of the CDR3 is 15 residues. From germline, CDR1 is MNHNS and CDR2 SASEGT. CDR3 nucleotides: TGTGCCAGCAGGAACGGGACATTCTCTGGAAACACCATATATTTT. Its protein product is CASRNGTFSGNTIYF.